This T cell receptor beta chain was observed in a study of blood T cell repertoires in COVID-19. The wider study: COVID-19 samples collected from the United States, Italy and Spain covered acute and convalescent phases.

Data came from immunoSEQ multiplex PCR; TCRdb stores just in-frame clones and leaves some out. The table includes over 60,000 clones, around 84% detected once. There are 14 residues in the CDR3. Germline CDR1 ENHRY, CDR2 SYGVKD. Trimming stripped 2 bases from V and 5 bases from J, with 12 bases between. The material sequenced was peripheral blood. This TCR was sampled from a human donor in a cohort sampled during active COVID-19. The chain couples TRBV10-3 to TRBJ1-1; D is ambiguous. For the CDR3, the DNA is TGTGCCATCAGTGAGCTTGGGAGGCGGACTGAAGCTTTCTTT. It codes for CAISELGRRTEAFF.